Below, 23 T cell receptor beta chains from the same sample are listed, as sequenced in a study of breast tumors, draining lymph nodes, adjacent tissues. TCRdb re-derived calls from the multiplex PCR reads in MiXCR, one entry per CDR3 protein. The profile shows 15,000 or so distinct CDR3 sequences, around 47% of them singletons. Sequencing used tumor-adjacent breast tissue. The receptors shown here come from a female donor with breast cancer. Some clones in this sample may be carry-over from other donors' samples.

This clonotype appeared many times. The CDR3: CSARRGDRHDYTF. In DNA, the CDR3 is TGCAGTGCGAGAAGGGGGGACCGCCATGACTACACCTTC. The rearrangement joins TRBV20-1 to TRBJ1-2, with a possible D match to TRBD1 (6 bases). This CDR3 is 13 amino acids long. Trimming took off 6 bases at V and 10 bases at J, with 21 bases between the two ends. Germline CDR1 reads DFQATT; CDR2 reads SNEGSKA (reference sequence).

The CDR3, as DNA: TGTGCCACCAGTGATCTTGGGACTAGCGGGAGATCGAACACCGGGGAGCTGTTTTTT. Translating gives CATSDLGTSGRSNTGELFF. This chain uses TRBV24-1 with TRBJ2-2; 14 nucleotides agree with TRBD2. Trimming took 3 bases from V and 0 from J; bases not matched to a gene: 5. There are 19 residues in the CDR3. Germline V gives CDR1 KGHDR, CDR2 SFDVKD.

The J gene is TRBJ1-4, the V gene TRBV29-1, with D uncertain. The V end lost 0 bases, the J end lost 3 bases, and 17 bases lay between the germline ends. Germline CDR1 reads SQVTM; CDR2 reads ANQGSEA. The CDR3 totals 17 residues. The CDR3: CSVEERLRPGANEKLFF. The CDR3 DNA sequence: TGCAGCGTTGAAGAAAGGTTACGTCCTGGGGCTAATGAAAAACTGTTTTTT.

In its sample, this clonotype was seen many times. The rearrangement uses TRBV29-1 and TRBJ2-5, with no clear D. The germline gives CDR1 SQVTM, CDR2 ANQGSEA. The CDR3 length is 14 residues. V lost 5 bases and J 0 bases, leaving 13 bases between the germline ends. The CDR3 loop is CSVPETLYQETQYF. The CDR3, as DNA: TGCAGCGTTCCGGAGACCTTGTACCAAGAGACCCAGTACTTC.

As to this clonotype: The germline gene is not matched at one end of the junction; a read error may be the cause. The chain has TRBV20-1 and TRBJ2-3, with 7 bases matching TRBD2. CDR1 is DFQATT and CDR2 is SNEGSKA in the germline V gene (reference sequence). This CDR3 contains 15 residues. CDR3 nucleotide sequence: TGCAGTGCTAGCACGCCAGCGGGACTCACAGATACGCGGTATTTT. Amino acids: CSASTPAGLTDTRYF.

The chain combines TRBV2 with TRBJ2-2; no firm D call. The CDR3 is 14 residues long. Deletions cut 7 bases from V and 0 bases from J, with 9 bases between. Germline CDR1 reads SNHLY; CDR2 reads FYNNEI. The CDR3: CASKLSSNTGELFF. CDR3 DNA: TGTGCCAGCAAGTTGAGCTCGAACACCGGGGAGCTGTTTTTT.

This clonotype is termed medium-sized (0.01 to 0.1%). The CDR3 protein is CATRDRRTYEQYF. CDR3 sequence (DNA): TGTGCCACCAGGGACAGGAGGACCTACGAGCAGTACTTC. V usage is TRBV19 and J usage is TRBJ2-7; 8 bases agree with TRBD1. Per the germline V gene, CDR1 is LNHDA and CDR2 is SQIVND (reference sequence). The CDR3 covers 13 residues. V lost 10 bases and J lost 2; bases outside the gene matches: 7. Looking up the rest from reference TRBV19 and TRBJ2-7 gives the full variable domain: DGGITQSPKYLFRKEGQNVTLSCEQNLNHDAMYWYRQDPGQGLRLIYYSQIVNDFQKGDIAEGYSVSREKKESFPLTVTSAQKNPTAFYLCATRDRRTYEQYFGPGTRLTVT.

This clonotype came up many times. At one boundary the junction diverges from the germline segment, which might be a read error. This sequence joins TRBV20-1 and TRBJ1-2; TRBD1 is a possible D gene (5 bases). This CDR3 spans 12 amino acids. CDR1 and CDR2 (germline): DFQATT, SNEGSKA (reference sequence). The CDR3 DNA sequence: TGCAGTGCTAGCCCCGGGAGGGGAAGAGAGGACTTC. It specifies CSASPGRGREDF.

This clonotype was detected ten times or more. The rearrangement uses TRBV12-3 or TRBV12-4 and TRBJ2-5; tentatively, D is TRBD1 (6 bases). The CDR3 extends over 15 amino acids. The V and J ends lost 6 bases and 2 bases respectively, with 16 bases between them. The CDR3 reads CASSPPGTWQETQYF. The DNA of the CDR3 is TGTGCCAGCAGCCCCCCCGGGACATGGCAAGAGACCCAGTACTTC.

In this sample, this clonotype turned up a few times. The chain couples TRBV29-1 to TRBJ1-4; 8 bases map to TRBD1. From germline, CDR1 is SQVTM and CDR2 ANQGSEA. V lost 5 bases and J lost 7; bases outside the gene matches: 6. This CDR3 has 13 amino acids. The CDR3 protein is CSVLGQGREKLFF. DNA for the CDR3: TGCAGCGTTCTAGGACAGGGTCGTGAAAAACTGTTTTTT.

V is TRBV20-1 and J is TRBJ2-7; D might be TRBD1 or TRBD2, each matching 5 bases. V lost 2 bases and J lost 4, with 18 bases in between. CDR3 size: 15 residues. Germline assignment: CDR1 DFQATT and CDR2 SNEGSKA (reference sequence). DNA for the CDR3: TGCAGTGCTAGACCCAGTTACCGGGACGGGTACGAGCAGTACTTC. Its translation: CSARPSYRDGYEQYF.

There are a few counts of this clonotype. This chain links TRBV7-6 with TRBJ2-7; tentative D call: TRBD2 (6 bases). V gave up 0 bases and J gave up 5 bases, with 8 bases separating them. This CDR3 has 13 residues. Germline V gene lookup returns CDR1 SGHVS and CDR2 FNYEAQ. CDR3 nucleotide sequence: TGTGCCAGCAGCTTAGCGGGGGGAGACGAGCAGTACTTC. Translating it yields CASSLAGGDEQYF.

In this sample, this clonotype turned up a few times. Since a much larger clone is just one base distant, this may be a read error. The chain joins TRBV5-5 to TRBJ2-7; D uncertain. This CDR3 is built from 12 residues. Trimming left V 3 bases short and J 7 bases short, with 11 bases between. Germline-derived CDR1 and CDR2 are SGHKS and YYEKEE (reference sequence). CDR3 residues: CASSYPLTEQYF. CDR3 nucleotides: TGTGCCAGCAGCTATCCCCTTACGGAGCAGTACTTC.

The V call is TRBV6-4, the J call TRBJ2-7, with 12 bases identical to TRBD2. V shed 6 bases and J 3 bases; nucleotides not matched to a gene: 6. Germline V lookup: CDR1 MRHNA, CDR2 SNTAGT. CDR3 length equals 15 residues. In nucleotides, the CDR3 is TGTGCCAGCAGCCAGACTAGCGGGGGAATCTACGAGCAGTACTTC. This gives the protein CASSQTSGGIYEQYF.

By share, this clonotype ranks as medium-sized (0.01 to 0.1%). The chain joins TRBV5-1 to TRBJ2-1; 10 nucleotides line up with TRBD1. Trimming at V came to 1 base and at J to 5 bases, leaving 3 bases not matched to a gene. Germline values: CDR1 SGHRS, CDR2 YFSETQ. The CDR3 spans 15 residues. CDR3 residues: CASSLTGQGNNEQFF. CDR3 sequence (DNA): TGCGCCAGCAGCTTGACGGGACAGGGGAACAATGAGCAGTTCTTC. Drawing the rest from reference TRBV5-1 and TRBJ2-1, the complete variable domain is KAGVTQTPRYLIKTRGQQVTLSCSPISGHRSVSWYQQTPGQGLQFLFEYFSETQRNKGNFPGRFSGRQFSNSRSEMNVSTLELGDSALYLCASSLTGQGNNEQFFGPGTRLTVL.

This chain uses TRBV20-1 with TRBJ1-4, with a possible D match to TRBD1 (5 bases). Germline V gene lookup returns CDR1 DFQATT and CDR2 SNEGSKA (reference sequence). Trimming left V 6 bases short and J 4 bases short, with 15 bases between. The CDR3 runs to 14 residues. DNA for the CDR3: TGCAGTGCCAAAAGGGGCTCAGTTAATGAAAAACTGTTTTTT. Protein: CSAKRGSVNEKLFF.

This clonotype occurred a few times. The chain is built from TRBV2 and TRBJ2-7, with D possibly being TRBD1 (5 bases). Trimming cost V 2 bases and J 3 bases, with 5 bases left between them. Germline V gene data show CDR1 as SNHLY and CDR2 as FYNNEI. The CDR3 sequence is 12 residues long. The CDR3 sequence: CASSEQGYEQYF. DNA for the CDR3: TGTGCCAGCAGTGAACAGGGCTACGAGCAGTACTTC.

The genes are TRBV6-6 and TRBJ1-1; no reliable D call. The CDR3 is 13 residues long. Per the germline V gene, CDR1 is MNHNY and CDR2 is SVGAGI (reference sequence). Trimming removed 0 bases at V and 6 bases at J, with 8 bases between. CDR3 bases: TGTGCCAGCAGTTACTCCGGGGTAGCTGAAGCTTTCTTT. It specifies CASSYSGVAEAFF.

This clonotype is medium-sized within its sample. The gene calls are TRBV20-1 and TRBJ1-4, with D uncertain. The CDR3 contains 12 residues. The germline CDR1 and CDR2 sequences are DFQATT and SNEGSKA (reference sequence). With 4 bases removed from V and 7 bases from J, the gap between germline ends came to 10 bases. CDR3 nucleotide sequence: TGCAGTGCTAACCAATGGGGTGAAAAACTGTTTTTT. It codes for CSANQWGEKLFF.

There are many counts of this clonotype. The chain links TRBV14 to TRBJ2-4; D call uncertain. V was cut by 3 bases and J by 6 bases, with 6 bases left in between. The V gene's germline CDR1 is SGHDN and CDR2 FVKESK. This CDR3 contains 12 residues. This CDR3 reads CASSQAGNIQYF. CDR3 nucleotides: TGTGCCAGCAGCCAGGCAGGAAACATTCAGTACTTC.

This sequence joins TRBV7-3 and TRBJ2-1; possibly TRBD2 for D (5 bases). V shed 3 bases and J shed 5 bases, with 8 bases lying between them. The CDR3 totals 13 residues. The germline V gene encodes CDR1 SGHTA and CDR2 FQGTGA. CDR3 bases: TGTGCCAGCAGCTTCACTAGGGACAATGAGCAGTTCTTC. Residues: CASSFTRDNEQFF. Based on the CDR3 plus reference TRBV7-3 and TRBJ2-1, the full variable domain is GAGVSQTPSNKVTEKGKYVELRCDPISGHTALYWYRQSLGQGPEFLIYFQGTGAADDSGLPNDRFFAVRPEGSVSTLKIQRTERGDSAVYLCASSFTRDNEQFFGPGTRLTVL.

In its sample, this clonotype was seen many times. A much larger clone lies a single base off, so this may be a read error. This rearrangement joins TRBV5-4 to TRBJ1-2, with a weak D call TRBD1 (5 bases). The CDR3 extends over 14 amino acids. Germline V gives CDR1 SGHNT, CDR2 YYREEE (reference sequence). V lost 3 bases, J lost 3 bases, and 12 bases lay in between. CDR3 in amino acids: CASSSTAADYGYTF. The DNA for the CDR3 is TGTGCCAGCAGCTCGACAGCAGCCGACTATGGCTACACCTTC.

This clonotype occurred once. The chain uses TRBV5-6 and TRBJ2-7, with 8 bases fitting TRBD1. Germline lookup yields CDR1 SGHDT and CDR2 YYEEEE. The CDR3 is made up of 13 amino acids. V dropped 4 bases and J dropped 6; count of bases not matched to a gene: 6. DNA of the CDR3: TGTGCCAGCAGCCCGGACAGGGCGCGCGAGCAGTACTTC. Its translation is CASSPDRAREQYF.